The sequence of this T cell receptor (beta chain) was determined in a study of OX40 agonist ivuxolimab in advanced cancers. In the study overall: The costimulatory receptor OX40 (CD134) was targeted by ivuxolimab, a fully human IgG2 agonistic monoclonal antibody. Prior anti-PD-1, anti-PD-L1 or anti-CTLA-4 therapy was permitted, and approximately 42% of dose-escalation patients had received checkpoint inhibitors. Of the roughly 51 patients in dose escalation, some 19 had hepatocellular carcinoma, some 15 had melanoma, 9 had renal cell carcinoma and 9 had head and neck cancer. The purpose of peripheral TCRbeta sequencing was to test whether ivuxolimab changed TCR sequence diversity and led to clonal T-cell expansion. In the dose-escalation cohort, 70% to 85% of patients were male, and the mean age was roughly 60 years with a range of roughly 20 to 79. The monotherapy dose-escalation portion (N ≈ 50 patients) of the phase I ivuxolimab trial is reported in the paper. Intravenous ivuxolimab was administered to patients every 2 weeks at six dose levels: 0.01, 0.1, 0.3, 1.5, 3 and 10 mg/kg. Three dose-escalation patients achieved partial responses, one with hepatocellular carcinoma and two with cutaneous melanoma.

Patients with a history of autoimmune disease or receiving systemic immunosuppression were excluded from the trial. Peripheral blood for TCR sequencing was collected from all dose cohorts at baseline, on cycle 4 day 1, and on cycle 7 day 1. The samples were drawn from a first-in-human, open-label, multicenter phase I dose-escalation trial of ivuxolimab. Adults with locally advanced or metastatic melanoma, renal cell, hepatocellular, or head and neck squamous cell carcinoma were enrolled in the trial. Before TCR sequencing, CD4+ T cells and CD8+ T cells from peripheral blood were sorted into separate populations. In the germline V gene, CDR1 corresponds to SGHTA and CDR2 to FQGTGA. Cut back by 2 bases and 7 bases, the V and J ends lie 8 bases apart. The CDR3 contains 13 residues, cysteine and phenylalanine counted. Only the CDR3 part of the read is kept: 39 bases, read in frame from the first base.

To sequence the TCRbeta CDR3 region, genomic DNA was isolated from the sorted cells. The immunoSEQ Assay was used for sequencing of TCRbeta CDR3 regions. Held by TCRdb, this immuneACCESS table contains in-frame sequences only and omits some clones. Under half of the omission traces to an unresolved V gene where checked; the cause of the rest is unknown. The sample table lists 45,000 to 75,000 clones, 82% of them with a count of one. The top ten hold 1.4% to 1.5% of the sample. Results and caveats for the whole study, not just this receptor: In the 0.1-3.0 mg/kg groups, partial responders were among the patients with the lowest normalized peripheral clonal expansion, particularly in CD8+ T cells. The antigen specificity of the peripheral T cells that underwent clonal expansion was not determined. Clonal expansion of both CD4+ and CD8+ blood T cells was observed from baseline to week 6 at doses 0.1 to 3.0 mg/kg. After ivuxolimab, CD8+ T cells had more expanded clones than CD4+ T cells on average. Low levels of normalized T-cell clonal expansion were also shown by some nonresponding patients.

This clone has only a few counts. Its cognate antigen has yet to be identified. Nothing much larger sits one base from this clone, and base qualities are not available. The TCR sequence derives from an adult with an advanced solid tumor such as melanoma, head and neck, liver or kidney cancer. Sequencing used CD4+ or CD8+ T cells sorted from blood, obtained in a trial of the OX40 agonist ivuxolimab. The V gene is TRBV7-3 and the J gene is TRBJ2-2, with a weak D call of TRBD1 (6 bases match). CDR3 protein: CASSLGGIGELFF. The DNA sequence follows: TGTGCCAGCAGCTTAGGGGGCATCGGGGAGCTGTTTTTT.